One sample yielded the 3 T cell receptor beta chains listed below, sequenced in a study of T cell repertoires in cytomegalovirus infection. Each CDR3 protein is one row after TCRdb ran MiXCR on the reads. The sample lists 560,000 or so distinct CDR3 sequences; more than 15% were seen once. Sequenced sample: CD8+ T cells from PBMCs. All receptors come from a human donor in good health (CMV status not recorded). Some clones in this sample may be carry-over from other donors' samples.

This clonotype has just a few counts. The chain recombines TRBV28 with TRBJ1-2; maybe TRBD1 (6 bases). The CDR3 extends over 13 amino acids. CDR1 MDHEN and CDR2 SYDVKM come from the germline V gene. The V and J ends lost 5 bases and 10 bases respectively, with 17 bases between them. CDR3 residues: CASSLTRTAPYTF. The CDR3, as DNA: TGTGCCAGCAGTCTCACCAGGACAGCCCCCTACACCTTC.

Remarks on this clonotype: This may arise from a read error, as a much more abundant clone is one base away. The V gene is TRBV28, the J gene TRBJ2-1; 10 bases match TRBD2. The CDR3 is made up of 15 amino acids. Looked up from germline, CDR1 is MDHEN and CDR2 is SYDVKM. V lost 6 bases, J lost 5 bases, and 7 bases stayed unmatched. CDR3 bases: TGTGCCAGCAGATCCAATAGCGGGAGGAACAATGAGCAGTTCTTC. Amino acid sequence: CASRSNSGRNNEQFF.

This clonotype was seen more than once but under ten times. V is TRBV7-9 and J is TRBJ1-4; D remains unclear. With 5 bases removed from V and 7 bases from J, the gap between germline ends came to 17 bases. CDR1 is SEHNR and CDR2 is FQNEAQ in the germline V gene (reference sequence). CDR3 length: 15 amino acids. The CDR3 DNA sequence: TGTGCCAGCAGCCCCAGTGGAGCGTGGGCTGAAAAACTGTTTTTT. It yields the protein CASSPSGAWAEKLFF.